These 29 T cell receptor beta chains originate from one sample sequenced in a study of CD8+ T cells in alopecia areata. The sequencing template was cDNA reverse transcribed from extracted RNA. Some clones are missing from TCRdb's copy, which holds only in-frame ones; the method was immunoSEQ multiplex PCR. This table has about 150,000 clones, around 47% appearing once. The sequencing input was CD4+ T cells sorted from blood. Receptors were obtained from a human donor with alopecia areata.

Regarding this clone: This specimen includes other DNA sequences encoding the same CDR3. The chain links TRBV25-1 to TRBJ2-3; D unresolved. The V gene's germline CDR1 is MGHDK and CDR2 SYGVNS. V lost 4 bases and J lost 5, with 7 bases in between. CDR3 length: 12 residues. The CDR3 reads CASSVGGDTQYF. In DNA form, the CDR3 reads TGTGCCAGCAGTGTCGGCGGAGATACGCAGTATTTT. Full variable domain (remainder filled in from reference TRBV25-1 and TRBJ2-3): EADIYQTPRYLVIGTGKKITLECSQTMGHDKMYWYQQDPGMELHLIHYSYGVNSTEKGDLSSESTVSRIRTEHFPLTLESARPSHTSQYLCASSVGGDTQYFGPGTRLTVL.

This clone showed up just a few times. This rearrangement joins TRBV19 to TRBJ2-2, with D possibly matching TRBD2 (6 bases). The CDR3 sequence is 13 residues long. Trimming removed 7 bases at V and 6 bases at J, with 12 bases between. Per the germline V gene, CDR1 is LNHDA and CDR2 is SQIVND (reference sequence). CDR3 region: CASTEWGAGELFF. For the CDR3, the DNA is TGTGCCAGTACGGAGTGGGGGGCCGGGGAGCTGTTTTTT.

In its sample, this clone was seen a few times. V gene TRBV18 combines with J gene TRBJ2-1; no definite D call. The germline V and J ends were trimmed by 3 bases and 6 bases, with 15 bases remaining between them. The CDR3 loop spans 15 amino acids. Germline CDR1 KGHSH, CDR2 LQKENI. CDR3 region: CASSPIQITANEQFF. CDR3 nucleotide sequence: TGTGCCAGCTCACCGATTCAGATTACGGCCAATGAGCAGTTCTTC.

The V and J genes are TRBV29-1 and TRBJ1-2; possibly TRBD1 for D (5 bases). This CDR3 has 14 residues. Between the trimmed V and J ends, which lost 0 bases and 8 bases, there was a span of 16 bases. Germline V gives CDR1 SQVTM, CDR2 ANQGSEA. This chain's CDR3 is CSVEDPRAPRGYTF. DNA for the CDR3: TGCAGCGTTGAAGACCCCAGGGCCCCTAGAGGCTACACCTTC.

This clone appeared a few times. The V and J genes are TRBV9 and TRBJ2-4, with D possibly being TRBD1 (5 bases). V lost 4 bases and J lost 6, with 14 bases in between. Germline V CDR1 and CDR2: SGDLS, YYNGEE. The CDR3 consists of 14 residues. CDR3 sequence reads: CASSPSTTANIQYF. In nucleotides, the CDR3 is TGTGCCAGCAGCCCCTCCACGACAGCAAACATTCAGTACTTC.

The chain has TRBV5-6 and TRBJ2-1; D may be TRBD1 (6 bases). The V end was cut by 4 bases, the J end by 5 bases, with 16 bases between. Germline V gene data show CDR1 as SGHDT and CDR2 as YYEEEE. The CDR3 totals 15 residues. CDR3 sequence reads: CASSVTGENHNEQFF. The CDR3 nucleotides are TGTGCCAGCAGCGTGACAGGTGAAAACCACAATGAGCAGTTCTTC.

In this sample, this clone turned up a few times. The V gene is TRBV6-6, the J gene TRBJ2-1; 9 bases are shared with TRBD1. The CDR3 has 15 amino acids. Unmatched junction bases numbered 13, after V lost 6 bases and J lost 10 bases. The germline gives CDR1 MNHNY, CDR2 SVGAGI (reference sequence). CDR3: CASRIGQGQLSEQFF. The DNA of the CDR3 is TGTGCCAGCAGGATCGGACAGGGGCAACTATCCGAGCAGTTCTTC.

This clone appeared a few times. The chain uses TRBV28 and TRBJ1-5; TRBD1 matches 8 bases. V gave up 6 bases and J gave up 6 bases; unmatched junction bases: 4. The CDR3 covers 13 residues. The germline V gene has CDR1 MDHEN and CDR2 SYDVKM. The CDR3 loop reads CASRRQGPQPQHF. CDR3 DNA: TGTGCCAGCAGGAGACAGGGGCCTCAGCCCCAGCATTTT.

The rearrangement uses TRBV10-3 and TRBJ2-1; D assignment may be TRBD1 or TRBD2 (6 bases each). The CDR3 is made up of 14 amino acids. Trimming removed 4 bases at V and 6 bases at J, with 13 bases between. CDR1 and CDR2 from the germline V gene are ENHRY and SYGVKD. The CDR3 loop is CAISGLEGGNEQFF. As DNA, the CDR3 is TGTGCCATCAGTGGGCTAGAGGGGGGCAATGAGCAGTTCTTC.

The chain has TRBV5-1 and TRBJ2-3; D may match TRBD1 or TRBD2 (5 bases each). The CDR3 sequence is 13 residues long. V was shortened by 4 bases and J by 2 bases, with 8 bases between the two germline ends. Germline V CDR1 and CDR2: SGHRS, YFSETQ. CDR3 sequence (DNA): TGCGCCAGCAGCGGGACGGTCACAGATACGCAGTATTTT. Protein: CASSGTVTDTQYF. Variable domain in full (rest from reference TRBV5-1 and TRBJ2-3): KAGVTQTPRYLIKTRGQQVTLSCSPISGHRSVSWYQQTPGQGLQFLFEYFSETQRNKGNFPGRFSGRQFSNSRSEMNVSTLELGDSALYLCASSGTVTDTQYFGPGTRLTVL.

This chain joins TRBV29-1 and TRBJ2-3; possibly TRBD2 for D (7 bases). The germline V and J ends were trimmed by 7 bases and 6 bases, with 20 bases remaining between them. The CDR3 contains 14 residues. Germline V CDR1 and CDR2: SQVTM, ANQGSEA. CDR3 in amino acids: CSAGRGTTGDTQYF. Written as DNA, the CDR3 is TGCAGCGCCGGAAGGGGGACTACGGGGGATACGCAGTATTTT.

The rearrangement joins TRBV15 to TRBJ1-2; a possible D gene is TRBD1 (6 bases). V lost 2 bases and J lost 8, with 15 bases in between. Per the germline V gene, CDR1 is LNHNV and CDR2 is YYDKDF (reference sequence). The CDR3 covers 14 residues. CDR3 loop: CATSRKGGGSGYTF. The CDR3 DNA sequence: TGTGCCACCAGCAGAAAAGGGGGAGGGAGCGGCTACACCTTC.

The chain combines TRBV5-1 with TRBJ2-5, with D possibly matching TRBD2 (5 bases). The CDR3 contains 16 residues. Looked up from germline, CDR1 is SGHRS and CDR2 is YFSETQ. The germline V and J ends were trimmed by 0 bases and 5 bases, with 17 bases remaining between them. The CDR3 DNA follows: TGCGCCAGCAGCTTGGCCGATGACGTCTGGAGGGAGACCCAGTACTTC. The encoded protein is CASSLADDVWRETQYF.

The chain couples TRBV5-1 to TRBJ2-2; D is ambiguous. Germline CDR1 and CDR2: SGHRS and YFSETQ. V shed 7 bases and J shed 1 base, with 8 bases lying between them. This CDR3 has 13 amino acids. The CDR3 nucleotides read TGCGCCAGCCATCAGGTGAACACCGGGGAGCTGTTTTTT. Translation: CASHQVNTGELFF. Based on the CDR3 plus reference TRBV5-1 and TRBJ2-2, the full variable domain is KAGVTQTPRYLIKTRGQQVTLSCSPISGHRSVSWYQQTPGQGLQFLFEYFSETQRNKGNFPGRFSGRQFSNSRSEMNVSTLELGDSALYLCASHQVNTGELFFGEGSRLTVL.

This clone has only a few counts. The chain uses TRBV4-1 and TRBJ1-2, with a possible D match to TRBD1 (5 bases). V was cut by 1 base and J by 2 bases, with 14 bases left in between. The CDR3 covers 16 residues. Germline lookup yields CDR1 MGHRA and CDR2 YSYEKL. The CDR3 sequence is CASSQAKTAYNYGYTF. DNA of the CDR3: TGCGCCAGCAGCCAAGCTAAGACAGCCTACAACTATGGCTACACCTTC.

This sequence joins TRBV29-1 and TRBJ1-1; D remains unclear. The V and J ends lost 4 bases and 5 bases respectively, with 11 bases between them. This CDR3 is 12 amino acids long. The germline V gene has CDR1 SQVTM and CDR2 ANQGSEA. CDR3 protein: CSVVPRLTEAFF. CDR3 in DNA: TGCAGCGTTGTCCCCAGGCTGACTGAAGCTTTCTTT.

The chain has TRBV28 and TRBJ2-7, with D possibly called TRBD1 or TRBD2 (5 bases each). The germline gives CDR1 MDHEN, CDR2 SYDVKM. CDR3 length: 16 amino acids. V was cut by 4 bases and J by 0 bases, with 16 bases left in between. CDR3 protein: CASSSGAAGSSYEQYF. CDR3 DNA sequence: TGTGCCAGCAGTTCCGGGGCCGCAGGGAGCTCCTACGAGCAGTACTTC.

V gene TRBV4-1 combines with J gene TRBJ2-5; no definite D call. CDR1 MGHRA and CDR2 YSYEKL come from the germline V gene. The V gene lost 0 bases and the J gene lost 5 bases, with 4 bases spanning the gap. The CDR3 is 12 amino acids. In nucleotides, the CDR3 is TGCGCCAGCAGCCAAGATCCCGAGACCCAGTACTTC. It is translated as CASSQDPETQYF.

J is TRBJ2-5 and V is TRBV7-3; no clear D gene. The CDR3 extends over 14 amino acids. The germline V gene encodes CDR1 SGHTA and CDR2 FQGTGA. The ends were cut back, 0 bases at V and 4 bases at J, with 9 bases in the middle. CDR3 nucleotide sequence: TGTGCCAGCAGCTTAACCGGTGGGGTAGAGACCCAGTACTTC. Translated: CASSLTGGVETQYF.

This chain connects TRBV9 to TRBJ2-1; a weak D match, TRBD2 (5 bases). The V and J ends lost 0 bases and 6 bases respectively, with 16 bases between them. Germline values: CDR1 SGDLS, CDR2 YYNGEE. This CDR3 has 16 residues. The CDR3 protein is CASSVGARGSVNEQFF. CDR3 coding DNA: TGTGCCAGCAGCGTAGGGGCCCGCGGGTCGGTCAATGAGCAGTTCTTC.

The chain carries TRBV27 and TRBJ2-2; D is ambiguous. Trimming took off 5 bases at V and 7 bases at J, with 11 bases between the two ends. This CDR3 spans 13 amino acids. Germline CDR1 MNHEY, CDR2 SMNVEV (reference sequence). CDR3 in DNA: TGTGCCAGCAGTGGTACGTTGGGCGGGGAGCTGTTTTTT. Residues: CASSGTLGGELFF.

This clone was detected only a few times. J is TRBJ2-1 and V is TRBV29-1, with TRBD2 as a possible D gene (5 bases). CDR1 is SQVTM and CDR2 is ANQGSEA in the germline V gene. V lost 5 bases and J lost 2, with 10 bases in between. The length of the CDR3 is 13 residues. In DNA form, the CDR3 reads TGCAGCGTTAGGGCCGGGACCTACAATGAGCAGTTCTTC. It translates to CSVRAGTYNEQFF.

This rearrangement joins TRBV4-1 to TRBJ2-7, with D possibly matching TRBD1 (5 bases). This CDR3 has 14 amino acids. V lost 1 base to trimming and J lost 5 bases, with 12 bases between them. CDR1 MGHRA and CDR2 YSYEKL come from the germline V gene. CDR3 residues: CASSQVGALNEQYF. The CDR3 nucleotides are TGCGCCAGCAGCCAAGTAGGGGCCCTAAACGAGCAGTACTTC.

The chain's CDR3 is CATSRGGSEQFF. CDR3 nucleotides: TGTGCCACCAGCAGAGGTGGCAGCGAGCAGTTCTTC. This chain links TRBV15 with TRBJ2-1; D call uncertain. V lost 1 base, J lost 10 bases, and 8 bases lay in between. The CDR3 runs to 12 residues. The germline V gene has CDR1 LNHNV and CDR2 YYDKDF (reference sequence).

The genes are TRBV5-4 and TRBJ1-1; no clear D gene. The CDR3 sequence is 13 residues long. Germline CDR1 SGHNT, CDR2 YYREEE (reference sequence). Between the trimmed V and J ends, which lost 4 bases and 10 bases, there was a span of 17 bases. CDR3 residues: CASSPGLGKGAFF. The CDR3 region has the DNA TGTGCCAGCAGCCCGGGTCTGGGGAAGGGAGCTTTCTTT.

The V gene is TRBV5-1, the J gene TRBJ2-7, with 8 bases aligning to TRBD1. The CDR3 is 14 amino acids. Trimming at V came to 6 bases and at J to 3 bases, leaving 8 bases not matched to a gene. Germline V gene data show CDR1 as SGHRS and CDR2 as YFSETQ. CDR3 loop: CASKLDRDLYEQYF. DNA for the CDR3: TGCGCCAGCAAACTGGACAGGGATCTCTACGAGCAGTACTTC.

This clone was counted once. This chain connects TRBV4-1 to TRBJ1-1; maybe TRBD1 (6 bases). Germline CDR1 MGHRA, CDR2 YSYEKL. V lost 3 bases to trimming and J lost 3 bases, with 11 bases between them. The CDR3 loop spans 14 amino acids. As DNA, the CDR3 is TGCGCCAGCAGCCACCCCGACAGGTACACTGAAGCTTTCTTT. Protein product: CASSHPDRYTEAFF.

The chain has TRBV2 and TRBJ2-7; 10 bases are a match to TRBD2. Germline CDR1 SNHLY, CDR2 FYNNEI. CDR3 length: 14 residues. V lost 0 bases to trimming and J lost 7 bases; unmatched junction nucleotides: 3. The CDR3 region is CASSEALAGEEQYF. The CDR3 DNA follows: TGTGCCAGCAGTGAAGCCCTAGCGGGAGAGGAGCAGTACTTC. Based on the CDR3 plus reference TRBV2 and TRBJ2-7, the full variable domain is EPEVTQTPSHQVTQMGQEVILRCVPISNHLYFYWYRQILGQKVEFLVSFYNNEISEKSEIFDDQFSVERPDGSNFTLKIRSTKLEDSAMYFCASSEALAGEEQYFGPGTRLTVT.

This sequence joins TRBV6-5 and TRBJ2-5; perhaps D is TRBD1 or TRBD2 (5 bases each). Between the trimmed V and J ends, which lost 5 bases and 5 bases, there was a span of 15 bases. The germline CDR1 and CDR2 sequences are MNHEY and SVGAGI. The CDR3 is made up of 14 amino acids. The CDR3 coding sequence is TGTGCCAGCAGTAGGGTCGGGGCCCAGGAGACCCAGTACTTC. It translates to CASSRVGAQETQYF.